This is a list of T cell receptor beta chains from one sample in a study of T cell responses to AZD1222 COVID-19 vaccine. The repertoire was sequenced with immunoSEQ multiplex PCR; TCRdb's copy has only in-frame clones and lacks some. Of 150,000 to 200,000 clones in the sample, around 92% were seen once. The material was peripheral blood, obtained on day 0 of AZD1222 vaccination. Receptors originate from an adult in good health. Each CDR3 is given with its conserved first and last residue.

J	V	CDR3
TRBJ1-5	TRBV28	CASSLWIAGGNQPQHF
TRBJ1-3	TRBV25-1	CASSVGLGNTIYF
TRBJ2-7	TRBV27	CASSLLSQAHYEQYF
TRBJ1-5	TRBV6-5	CASRGPSNQPQHF
TRBJ1-5	TRBV6-2/TRBV6-3	CASSYSIGGSNQPQHF
TRBJ1-3	TRBV6-5	CASRTGSGNTIYF
TRBJ2-3	TRBV18	CASSRDYTDTQYF
TRBJ2-2	TRBV9	CASSVSGSSGELFF
TRBJ2-7	TRBV13	CASSLGTSGSHEQYF
TRBJ2-5	TRBV3-1/TRBV3-2	CASSHGTGEETQYF
TRBJ1-2	TRBV28	CASSRTGVRTQANYGYTF
TRBJ2-1	TRBV7-9	CASSLFSGVSYNEQFF
TRBJ1-6	TRBV9	CASSAGTGDSPLHF
TRBJ2-5	TRBV27	CASSSRGGKETQYF
TRBJ1-6	TRBV3-1/TRBV3-2	CASSHSGTLYNSPLHF
TRBJ1-1	TRBV2	CASNRGPNTEAFF
TRBJ2-7	TRBV15	CATSRPGQGLEQYF
TRBJ2-7	TRBV6-2/TRBV6-3	CASSEPPRSQQYF
TRBJ1-1	TRBV30	CAWSLADRLNTEAFF
TRBJ2-1	TRBV5-1	CASSPPGRSSYNEQFF